One sample yielded the 23 T cell receptor beta chains listed below, sequenced in a study of cytomegalovirus exposure and HLA in healthy donors. PCR used 60 Vbeta primers and 13 Jbeta primers. Produced via immunoSEQ multiplex PCR; TCRdb's table is partial and in-frame only. Of about 190,000 clones listed, roughly 74% were seen once; the top ten hold 1.5% to 2%. The sample was PBMCs. All receptors come from a woman aged 30 to 39 in good health and CMV-seronegative.

This clone appeared a few times. The CDR3 DNA reads TGTGCCAGCAGCCCCCCCACAGGGAGACCGTATGGCTACACCTTC. This encodes CASSPPTGRPYGYTF. The V gene is TRBV5-6, the J gene TRBJ1-2; a weak D match, TRBD1 (6 bases). The germline gives CDR1 SGHDT, CDR2 YYEEEE. The germline V and J ends were trimmed by 4 bases and 5 bases, with 18 bases remaining between them. The CDR3 loop spans 15 amino acids.

The chain recombines TRBV6-1 with TRBJ2-3; the match to TRBD1 covers 9 bases. The V and J ends lost 7 bases and 1 base, in that order; junction bases with no gene match: 3. CDR1 and CDR2 (germline): MNHNS, SASEGT. This CDR3 has 14 amino acids. CDR3: CASMRQGGTDTQYF. The DNA for the CDR3 is TGTGCCAGCATGCGACAGGGGGGCACAGATACGCAGTATTTT.

This clone was observed a single time. The chain couples TRBV7-9 to TRBJ2-7; TRBD2 aligns across 7 bases. V shed 8 bases and J 6 bases; nucleotides not matched to a gene: 13. Germline V gene data show CDR1 as SEHNR and CDR2 as FQNEAQ (reference sequence). The CDR3 has 14 residues. For the CDR3, the DNA is TGTGCCAGCTCCCCTCTGGGGGGGGAGGTCGAGCAGTACTTC. Translation: CASSPLGGEVEQYF.

This clone was seen a handful of times. This chain connects TRBV11-3 to TRBJ2-5, with D perhaps matching TRBD2 (5 bases). The germline gives CDR1 SGHNT, CDR2 YENEEA. The V gene lost 5 bases and the J gene lost 7 bases, with 17 bases spanning the gap. This CDR3 has 14 amino acids. The CDR3 is CASSPDLAFGTQYF. CDR3 nucleotides: TGTGCCAGCAGCCCTGATCTAGCTTTTGGGACCCAGTACTTC.

This clone was picked up a small number of times. The chain combines TRBV30 with TRBJ1-1; TRBD1 is a possible D gene (5 bases). Trimming removed 2 bases at V and 1 base at J, with 8 bases between. CDR3 length: 13 amino acids. In germline, CDR1 is GTSNPN, CDR2 SVGIG (reference sequence). For the CDR3, the DNA is TGTGCCTGGAGTTTTACAGGGAACACTGAAGCTTTCTTT. This codes for CAWSFTGNTEAFF.

A few counts support this clone. The V call is TRBV5-1, the J call TRBJ2-2; tentative D call: TRBD1 (6 bases). V was trimmed by 4 bases and J by 6 bases, leaving 10 bases between them. The CDR3 consists of 13 residues. CDR1 and CDR2 from the germline V gene are SGHRS and YFSETQ. The CDR3 protein is CASSPGAAGELFF. CDR3 nucleotide sequence: TGCGCCAGCAGCCCAGGGGCGGCCGGGGAGCTGTTTTTT.

The chain couples TRBV5-4 to TRBJ2-7; 9 nucleotides match TRBD1. Germline-derived CDR1 and CDR2 are SGHNT and YYREEE (reference sequence). V trimming: 4 bases; J trimming: 5 bases; junction bases outside the gene matches: 13. The CDR3 has 16 residues. The chain's CDR3 is CASSLRGQGVRNEQYF. CDR3 sequence (DNA): TGTGCCAGCAGCCTAAGGGGACAGGGCGTACGGAACGAGCAGTACTTC.

The chain joins TRBV4-2 to TRBJ2-5, with D tentatively TRBD2 (7 bases). This CDR3 has 15 residues. Germline lookup yields CDR1 LGHNA and CDR2 YNFKEQ. V dropped 4 bases and J dropped 5 bases, with 17 bases sitting between them. The CDR3 protein is CASSPLAGAGETQYF. For the CDR3, the DNA is TGTGCCAGCAGCCCTCTTGCGGGGGCCGGGGAGACCCAGTACTTC.

The chain carries TRBV7-9 and TRBJ2-5; D perhaps matches TRBD2 (5 bases). This CDR3 spans 16 amino acids. V dropped 5 bases and J dropped 5 bases, with 21 bases sitting between them. In germline, CDR1 is SEHNR, CDR2 FQNEAQ (reference sequence). CDR3 in DNA: TGTGCCAGCAGCCTTCCCAGGCTAAGAACGGGGGAGACCCAGTACTTC. This gives the protein CASSLPRLRTGETQYF.

This chain joins TRBV5-6 and TRBJ2-5, with TRBD2 identical over 7 bases. Trimming took 4 bases from V and 7 from J; bases not matched to a gene: 13. The CDR3 totals 15 residues. Germline values: CDR1 SGHDT, CDR2 YYEEEE. CDR3 coding DNA: TGTGCCAGCAGCCGGACTAGTTCACCCCCCAGGACCCAGTACTTC. It specifies CASSRTSSPPRTQYF.

The sample holds a few counts of this clone. V and J are TRBV6-5 and TRBJ1-1, with D maybe TRBD1 (5 bases). The V end was cut by 0 bases, the J end by 3 bases, with 8 bases between. This CDR3 comprises 14 residues. Germline V CDR1 and CDR2: MNHEY, SVGAGI. CDR3 in amino acids: CASSYSGGDTEAFF. CDR3 in DNA: TGTGCCAGCAGTTACTCGGGGGGGGACACTGAAGCTTTCTTT.

This chain joins TRBV2 and TRBJ2-7, with a weak D call TRBD1 (6 bases). CDR3 length equals 13 residues. V lost 6 bases and J lost 3, with 12 bases in between. Germline V lookup: CDR1 SNHLY, CDR2 FYNNEI. The CDR3 bases are TGTGCCAGCAGCTTACAGGGTGGCTACGAGCAGTACTTC. Amino acids: CASSLQGGYEQYF.

J is TRBJ1-1 and V is TRBV7-2; unclear D gene. The V end was cut by 4 bases, the J end by 6 bases, with 15 bases between. Germline CDR1 is SGHTA and CDR2 is FQGNSA. The CDR3 loop spans 14 amino acids. The CDR3 is CASSSDGLLSEAFF. DNA for the CDR3: TGTGCCAGCAGCTCGGACGGACTATTGTCTGAAGCTTTCTTT.

The chain combines TRBV11-2 with TRBJ2-3; D may be TRBD2 (6 bases). Deletions cut 8 bases from V and 3 bases from J, with 21 bases between. This CDR3 spans 16 amino acids. Germline lookup yields CDR1 SGHAT and CDR2 FQNNGV. DNA of the CDR3: TGTGCCAGCCGTACGCTACGGGGGAGATCAACAGATACGCAGTATTTT. It specifies CASRTLRGRSTDTQYF. Together with reference TRBV11-2 and TRBJ2-3, the CDR3 gives the full variable domain: EAGVAQSPRYKIIEKRQSVAFWCNPISGHATLYWYQQILGQGPKLLIQFQNNGVVDDSQLPKDRFSAERLKGVDSTLKIQPAKLEDSAVYLCASRTLRGRSTDTQYFGPGTRLTVL.

The chain employs TRBV30 and TRBJ1-2; D unclear. V was clipped by 0 bases and J by 2 bases, with 4 bases between them. CDR1 and CDR2 from the germline V gene are GTSNPN and SVGIG (reference sequence). The CDR3 has 12 amino acids. This chain's CDR3 is CAWSVQNYGYTF. As DNA, the CDR3 is TGTGCCTGGAGTGTACAGAACTATGGCTACACCTTC.

The J gene is TRBJ1-2, the V gene TRBV4-1; D remains ambiguous. The CDR3 sequence is 16 residues long. The V end was cut by 4 bases, the J end by 2 bases, with 17 bases between. Germline V gives CDR1 MGHRA, CDR2 YSYEKL. CDR3 nucleotides: TGCGCCAGCAGCCCATTGTCGGCAGGCTCAAACTATGGCTACACCTTC. Its protein product is CASSPLSAGSNYGYTF.

This sequence joins TRBV27 and TRBJ1-5; TRBD1 matches 7 bases. The germline V gene has CDR1 MNHEY and CDR2 SMNVEV (reference sequence). J was trimmed by 3 bases and V by 4 bases; bases with no gene match: 6. CDR3 length: 15 amino acids. The CDR3 DNA is TGTGCCAGCAGTTCTACCGGGACAGTCAATCAGCCCCAGCATTTT. This sequence encodes CASSSTGTVNQPQHF.

The genes are TRBV5-1 and TRBJ2-3, with TRBD2 identical over 8 bases. CDR1 SGHRS and CDR2 YFSETQ come from the germline V gene. This CDR3 has 14 residues. V shed 7 bases, J shed 5 bases, and the junction held 9 bases outside the gene matches. The CDR3 region has the DNA TGCGCCAGCTACCCCAGCGGGAGTGGAGATACGCAGTATTTT. Translation gives CASYPSGSGDTQYF.

The chain is built from TRBV19 and TRBJ2-2, with 11 bases aligning to TRBD2. Germline CDR1 LNHDA, CDR2 SQIVND (reference sequence). Trimming took 1 base from V and 2 from J; bases not matched to a gene: 3. This CDR3 has 17 residues. CDR3 region: CASSIGLAGPNTGELFF. CDR3 nucleotides: TGTGCCAGTAGTATAGGACTAGCGGGACCTAACACCGGGGAGCTGTTTTTT.

The genes are TRBV5-4 and TRBJ2-3; D might be TRBD2 (5 bases). The V and J ends lost 0 bases and 0 bases respectively, with 5 bases between them. Germline lookup yields CDR1 SGHNT and CDR2 YYREEE (reference sequence). CDR3 size: 14 residues. CDR3: CASSLGTSTDTQYF. The CDR3, as DNA: TGTGCCAGCAGCTTGGGGACTAGCACAGATACGCAGTATTTT.

This clone was counted between two and nine times. V is TRBV5-6 and J is TRBJ2-1; 11 bases line up with TRBD2. The CDR3 has 17 residues. The V segment lost 4 bases and the J segment 9 bases; nucleotides outside the gene matches: 15. Germline CDR1 is SGHDT and CDR2 is YYEEEE. This chain's CDR3 is CASSIAGGPRSFLEQFF. DNA for the CDR3: TGTGCCAGCAGCATAGCGGGAGGGCCTCGGTCATTTCTTGAGCAGTTCTTC.

Here the CDR3 reads CASSLLDPTYGYTF. Here the CDR3 DNA reads TGTGCCAGCAGCCTCCTAGACCCCACCTATGGCTACACCTTC. The gene calls are TRBV7-2 and TRBJ1-2; D not certain. The CDR3 runs to 14 residues. V shed 5 bases and J shed 4 bases, with 14 bases lying between them. Germline values: CDR1 SGHTA, CDR2 FQGNSA.

This clone has a handful of counts. The chain is built from TRBV4-2 and TRBJ2-1, with 8 bases fitting TRBD2. Germline lookup yields CDR1 LGHNA and CDR2 YNFKEQ. The CDR3 is 18 amino acids. V lost 0 bases to trimming and J lost 8 bases; unmatched junction nucleotides: 15. The CDR3 reads CASSQEPGGGRLFDEQFF. In nucleotides, the CDR3 is TGTGCCAGCAGCCAAGAACCCGGAGGCGGGAGGTTATTCGATGAGCAGTTCTTC.